This TCR beta chain was obtained from a study of T-cell reconstitution after alpha-beta-depleted transplantation in children. The authors prepared the TCRbeta library with unique molecular identifiers. TCRdb ran MiXCR on the PCR reads and lists one entry per CDR3 protein. The sample carries about half a million distinct CDR3 sequences, approximately 12% recorded once. This clonotype was counted a few times. This CDR3 region has 15 residues. Germline lookup yields CDR1 KGHSH and CDR2 LQKENI. Trimming stripped 6 bases from V and 1 base from J, with 16 bases between. Sequencing was performed on PBMCs from the stem cell graft donor, taken from the stem cell graft. This clonotype was sampled from a human donor who donated a stem cell graft to a child with combined immunodeficiency. This sequence joins TRBV18 and TRBJ2-7; weak D call: TRBD1 (7 bases). The CDR3 bases are TGTGCCAGCTCCCAGCCAGGGGGGTTATCCTACGAGCAGTACTTC. Residues: CASSQPGGLSYEQYF.